This TCR beta chain is from a study of T cells in Graves' hyperthyroidism and ophthalmopathy. General study results and limits: Among clonotypes expanded in thyroid above 0.001, most were also found in blood.

Many counts were recorded for this clonotype. What it binds is unknown. The V gene end was trimmed by 10 bases and the J gene end by 4 bases; junction bases not matched to a gene: 3. The CDR3 extends over 12 amino acids. Looked up from germline, CDR1 is MDHEN and CDR2 is SYDVKM. Amplification of TCR beta CDR3 regions used RNA as the template. RT-PCR in the first round (using the HTBI primer set) targeted the TCR CDR3. Each CDR3 protein gets one entry after TCRdb re-called the multiplex PCR reads with MiXCR. In the table there are fewer than 650,000 distinct CDR3 sequences, roughly 14% of which are singletons. Clinical symptoms, serum thyroxine and TRAb, thyroid ultrasound and orbital computed tomography together formed the diagnostic basis.

The chain couples TRBV28 to TRBJ2-7, with 11 bases fitting TRBD2. The sequenced sample was blood. The receptor's source is a woman between 35 and 50 years old with Graves' ophthalmopathy. CDR3 residues: CATGTSGYEQYF. The CDR3 bases are TGTGCCACAGGGACTAGCGGTTACGAGCAGTACTTC.